The entry below gives a single TCR beta chain sequence along with its context. Assay: immunoSEQ multiplex PCR; the TCRdb copy retains only in-frame clones and omits some. Here the sample spans about 660,000 clones, roughly 90% being singletons. This sample is part of a study of shared T cell receptors in the human thymus. The length of the CDR3 is 13 residues. Germline V CDR1 and CDR2: MDHEN, SYDVKM. V was pared by 6 bases and J by 6 bases, with 15 bases between. The sample also formed part of further work on human thymus T cells. Per that study: The sample donors, healthy Finnish infants, were having corrective surgery for congenital heart defects. Resections were taken during corrective heart surgery, and the thymus tissue came from these. Apparent bias marked the V and J gene usage of thymic and blood repertoires. Among unrelated individuals, related research reported thymic repertoires that overlapped highly.

This sequence was found in a boy under two years old with a congenital heart defect. The source material was thymocytes. This chain connects TRBV28 to TRBJ2-7, with D possibly TRBD2 on 6 matching bases. The DNA of the CDR3 is TGTGCCAGCAGCGCCCGCGGAGGGACCGAGCAGTACTTC. Its protein is CASSARGGTEQYF.